The 32 T cell receptor beta chains below come from one sample, sequenced in a study of Siglec-9 on CD8 T cells in melanoma. Libraries were prepared by immunoSEQ multiplex PCR; TCRdb keeps only in-frame clonotypes and omits some of them. Altogether about 30,000 clones are present, 80% being singletons, with the ten largest covering approximately 6%. Sequenced input: Siglec-9- CD8+ T cells sorted from blood. These receptors all stem from a human donor in good health.

The chain uses TRBV7-6 and TRBJ1-2, with D hard to call. CDR3 length: 13 amino acids. Per germline, CDR1 SGHVS and CDR2 FNYEAQ. The V and J ends lost 1 base and 2 bases respectively, with 5 bases between them. The CDR3 sequence: CASSLGPNYGYTF. The CDR3 DNA is TGTGCCAGCAGCTTAGGTCCCAACTATGGCTACACCTTC.

V usage is TRBV27 and J usage is TRBJ1-1; no clear D. The germline CDR1 and CDR2 sequences are MNHEY and SMNVEV (reference sequence). The CDR3 consists of 13 residues. Trimming took 7 bases from V and 1 from J, leaving 10 bases between them. The DNA of the CDR3 is TGTGCCAGCAAATGGGCGGAGAACACTGAAGCTTTCTTT. This codes for CASKWAENTEAFF.

This rearrangement joins TRBV7-8 to TRBJ2-7; 9 bases agree with TRBD2. The V gene's germline CDR1 is SGHVS and CDR2 FQNEAQ. The V segment lost 4 bases and the J segment 4 bases; nucleotides outside the gene matches: 8. This CDR3 is 15 amino acids long. The chain's CDR3 is CASSSLAGVSYEQYV. Here the CDR3 DNA reads TGTGCCAGCAGCTCTTTAGCGGGAGTATCTTACGAGCAGTACGTC.

The chain is built from TRBV7-9 and TRBJ1-3; D is undetermined. The CDR3 is 16 amino acids. The V and J ends lost 1 base and 0 bases respectively, with 10 bases between them. Germline V gives CDR1 SEHNR, CDR2 FQNEAQ (reference sequence). The CDR3 loop reads CASSLVSARSGNTIYF. CDR3 nucleotides: TGTGCCAGCAGCTTAGTTTCAGCCCGCTCTGGAAACACCATATATTTT.

The V and J genes are TRBV5-1 and TRBJ2-1; 11 bases map to TRBD2. Germline V gene sequence: CDR1 SGHRS, CDR2 YFSETQ. The CDR3 is made up of 16 amino acids. V gave up 4 bases and J gave up 7 bases; unmatched junction bases: 10. CDR3 nucleotides: TGCGCCAGCAGCCCAGAGGGGGCTAGCGGGAGGAATGAGCAGTTCTTC. Protein sequence: CASSPEGASGRNEQFF. Together with reference TRBV5-1 and TRBJ2-1, the CDR3 gives the full variable domain: KAGVTQTPRYLIKTRGQQVTLSCSPISGHRSVSWYQQTPGQGLQFLFEYFSETQRNKGNFPGRFSGRQFSNSRSEMNVSTLELGDSALYLCASSPEGASGRNEQFFGPGTRLTVL.

The chain links TRBV19 to TRBJ1-6; D may be TRBD1 (5 bases). Germline-derived CDR1 and CDR2 are LNHDA and SQIVND (reference sequence). V was clipped by 5 bases and J by 5 bases, with 10 bases between them. This CDR3 spans 14 amino acids. The CDR3 bases are TGTGCCAGTAGTTTCCAGGGCGATAATTCACCCCTCCACTTT. Translating gives CASSFQGDNSPLHF.

The rearrangement uses TRBV28 and TRBJ1-2; TRBD1 is a possible D gene (5 bases). Between the trimmed V and J ends, which lost 1 base and 6 bases, there was a span of 15 bases. The V gene's germline CDR1 is MDHEN and CDR2 SYDVKM. This CDR3 contains 15 residues. The CDR3 nucleotides are TGTGCCAGCAGTTTATTTGCAGGGACGGTGGATGGCTACACCTTC. Translation: CASSLFAGTVDGYTF.

The chain employs TRBV28 and TRBJ2-7, with TRBD1 matching over 7 bases. This CDR3 comprises 14 residues. Germline-derived CDR1 and CDR2 are MDHEN and SYDVKM. Unmatched junction bases numbered 7, after V lost 3 bases and J lost 5 bases. The CDR3 region is CASSFQGDGNEQYV. CDR3 sequence (DNA): TGTGCCAGCAGTTTCCAGGGGGATGGGAACGAGCAGTACGTC.

The chain is built from TRBV7-6 and TRBJ1-2; D ambiguous. This CDR3 contains 12 residues. The germline V gene encodes CDR1 SGHVS and CDR2 FNYEAQ. V was shortened by 5 bases and J by 6 bases, with 10 bases between the two germline ends. Here the CDR3 reads CASSEDGHGYTF. DNA for the CDR3: TGTGCCAGCAGCGAGGACGGCCATGGCTACACCTTC.

The chain uses TRBV18 and TRBJ1-3; D not resolved. Germline CDR1 reads KGHSH; CDR2 reads LQKENI. The V and J ends lost 8 bases and 3 bases respectively, with 20 bases between them. The CDR3 totals 16 residues. CDR3 nucleotide sequence: TGTGCCAGCCTTTTCCTGCTAAGGTTCGTTGGAAACACCATATATTTT. The encoded protein is CASLFLLRFVGNTIYF.

This clone was detected once. The chain has TRBV4-1 and TRBJ1-1; D unclear. The V and J ends lost 2 bases and 2 bases respectively, with 0 bases between them. Germline V lookup: CDR1 MGHRA, CDR2 YSYEKL. This CDR3 has 11 amino acids. CDR3 loop: CASSQNTEAFF. CDR3 DNA: TGCGCCAGCAGCCAAAACACTGAAGCTTTCTTT.

This clone was seen just once. The gene calls are TRBV6-5 and TRBJ2-3; D call uncertain. Looked up from germline, CDR1 is MNHEY and CDR2 is SVGAGI. Trimming removed 0 bases at V and 2 bases at J, with 9 bases between. This CDR3 region has 15 residues. CDR3 sequence reads: CASSYSNRYTDTQYF. In DNA form, the CDR3 reads TGTGCCAGCAGTTACTCGAACAGATACACAGATACGCAGTATTTT.

The CDR3, as DNA: TGCGCCAGCAGCCAAGACCCGGGGCTACCTAGCGAGCAGTACTTC. Translating gives CASSQDPGLPSEQYF. V usage is TRBV4-1 and J usage is TRBJ2-7; TRBD1 or TRBD2 may be the D gene (5 bases each). Trimming took 0 bases from V and 6 from J, leaving 15 bases between them. Germline CDR1 is MGHRA and CDR2 is YSYEKL. The CDR3 has 15 residues.

The chain links TRBV27 to TRBJ2-7; TRBD1 aligns across 9 bases. Looked up from germline, CDR1 is MNHEY and CDR2 is SMNVEV (reference sequence). The junction had 4 bases not matched to a gene; V was cut back by 8 bases and J by 5 bases. This CDR3 is built from 12 residues. The chain's CDR3 is CASADRGNEQYF. The CDR3 DNA follows: TGTGCCAGCGCGGACAGGGGCAACGAGCAGTACTTC.

The genes are TRBV5-8 and TRBJ2-1; D tentatively reads TRBD1 or TRBD2 (6 bases each). This CDR3 has 15 amino acids. V was clipped by 0 bases and J by 8 bases, with 15 bases between them. Germline CDR1 and CDR2: SGHTS and YDEGEE. The CDR3 DNA reads as TGTGCCAGCAGCTTGGGAGGGGGGCCTTTAGATGAGCAGTTCTTC. Its protein is CASSLGGGPLDEQFF.

There are a few counts of this clone. This chain connects TRBV7-8 to TRBJ1-4, with 7 bases identical to TRBD1. Germline CDR1 SGHVS, CDR2 FQNEAQ. The J segment lost 8 bases and the V segment lost 1 base, leaving 4 bases of the junction unmatched. CDR3 length equals 14 residues. The CDR3 sequence is CASSLGQGAEKLFF. The DNA for the CDR3 is TGTGCCAGCAGCTTAGGACAGGGAGCGGAAAAACTGTTTTTT.

The J gene is TRBJ2-7, the V gene TRBV27; the match to TRBD1 covers 9 bases. V shed 0 bases, J shed 3 bases, and the junction held 3 bases outside the gene matches. The length of the CDR3 is 15 residues. Germline CDR1 reads MNHEY; CDR2 reads SMNVEV (reference sequence). CDR3 sequence reads: CASSLSGTGLYEQYF. CDR3 nucleotide sequence: TGTGCCAGCAGTTTATCCGGGACAGGGCTCTACGAGCAGTACTTC.

The chain links TRBV30 to TRBJ2-5; perhaps TRBD2 as D (6 bases). The germline V and J ends were trimmed by 5 bases and 2 bases, with 9 bases remaining between them. This CDR3 comprises 12 residues. Germline CDR1 is GTSNPN and CDR2 is SVGIG (reference sequence). The CDR3 region has the DNA TGTGCCTGGTCGGGAGATCAAGAGACCCAGTACTTC. Its translation: CAWSGDQETQYF.

This sequence joins TRBV4-2 and TRBJ1-1; tentatively, D is TRBD1 (6 bases). There are 13 residues in the CDR3. In germline, CDR1 is LGHNA, CDR2 YNFKEQ. The ends were cut back, 1 base at V and 6 bases at J, with 9 bases in the middle. CDR3 DNA: TGTGCCAGCAGCCAAGTACAGGGCCCTGAAGCTTTCTTT. This gives the protein CASSQVQGPEAFF.

CDR3 DNA sequence: TGTGCCAGTAGTATAGGAATTCACAAGGGATCGAACACTGAAGCTTTCTTT. Protein sequence: CASSIGIHKGSNTEAFF. This chain connects TRBV19 to TRBJ1-1; D remains unclear. The germline V gene has CDR1 LNHDA and CDR2 SQIVND (reference sequence). The CDR3 length is 17 residues. The ends were cut back, 1 base at V and 1 base at J, with 16 bases in the middle.

The rearrangement joins TRBV7-9 to TRBJ2-5; D gene ambiguous. Germline loops: CDR1 SEHNR, CDR2 FQNEAQ (reference sequence). V lost 2 bases and J 2 bases, leaving 9 bases between the germline ends. The CDR3 loop spans 14 amino acids. CDR3 DNA: TGTGCCAGCAGCTTATTGACGCTGCAAGAGACCCAGTACTTC. This translates into CASSLLTLQETQYF.

The V gene is TRBV6-1, the J gene TRBJ2-7; D is ambiguous. V shed 3 bases and J shed 6 bases, with 18 bases lying between them. This CDR3 region has 15 residues. CDR1 is MNHNS, CDR2 SASEGT, per germline. CDR3 DNA sequence: TGTGCCAGCAGTGAGTCCCGTGGGCGAGAAACCGAGCAGTACGTC. Its translation: CASSESRGRETEQYV.

The J gene is TRBJ1-1, the V gene TRBV29-1, with 9 bases identical to TRBD1. The V gene end was trimmed by 8 bases and the J gene end by 5 bases; junction bases not matched to a gene: 9. This CDR3 is 13 amino acids long. Germline-derived CDR1 and CDR2 are SQVTM and ANQGSEA. CDR3 in amino acids: CSFQDRGETEAFF. The CDR3 region has the DNA TGCAGCTTCCAGGACAGGGGAGAAACTGAAGCTTTCTTT.

The V and J genes are TRBV12-5 and TRBJ1-5; no clear D gene. There are 16 residues in the CDR3. The V and J ends lost 5 bases and 1 base respectively, with 15 bases between them. From germline, CDR1 is LGHNT and CDR2 FRNRAP. Here the CDR3 DNA reads TGTGCTAGTGGTGGTGACTGGACCGGGAGCAATCAGCCCCAGCATTTT. Its translation: CASGGDWTGSNQPQHF.

The chain carries TRBV19 and TRBJ1-3, with D possibly being TRBD1 (6 bases). The CDR3 runs 15 residues. The germline V gene has CDR1 LNHDA and CDR2 SQIVND (reference sequence). The germline V and J ends were trimmed by 5 bases and 1 base, with 12 bases remaining between them. Written as DNA, the CDR3 is TGTGCCAGTAGTTCTTCGGGGGCGTCTGGAAACACCATATATTTT. Protein: CASSSSGASGNTIYF.

This clone was seen just once. The rearrangement uses TRBV2 and TRBJ2-1, with TRBD2 identical over 8 bases. Per the germline V gene, CDR1 is SNHLY and CDR2 is FYNNEI. This CDR3 contains 16 residues. Trimming took 5 bases from V and 0 from J; bases not matched to a gene: 6. The CDR3: CASSLTSESSYNEQFF. CDR3 bases: TGTGCCAGCAGTCTGACTAGCGAGAGCTCCTACAATGAGCAGTTCTTC.

The V call is TRBV19, the J call TRBJ2-7; 10 bases line up with TRBD1. This CDR3 region has 14 residues. The J segment lost 4 bases and the V segment lost 3 bases, leaving 3 bases of the junction unmatched. Germline assignment: CDR1 LNHDA and CDR2 SQIVND (reference sequence). The CDR3: CASSIADRGYEQYF. The CDR3 DNA reads TGTGCCAGTAGTATCGCGGACAGGGGGTACGAGCAGTACTTC. The full variable domain, completed using reference TRBV19 and TRBJ2-7, is DGGITQSPKYLFRKEGQNVTLSCEQNLNHDAMYWYRQDPGQGLRLIYYSQIVNDFQKGDIAEGYSVSREKKESFPLTVTSAQKNPTAFYLCASSIADRGYEQYFGPGTRLTVT.

The chain has TRBV4-1 and TRBJ2-2; 8 bases are a match to TRBD2. Germline V gives CDR1 MGHRA, CDR2 YSYEKL. The V segment lost 0 bases and the J segment 7 bases; nucleotides outside the gene matches: 10. The CDR3 totals 17 residues. CDR3 in amino acids: CASSQDTVLAGVGELFF. In DNA form, the CDR3 reads TGCGCCAGCAGCCAAGATACAGTCCTAGCGGGCGTCGGGGAGCTGTTTTTT.

The rearrangement links TRBV9 to TRBJ2-7; TRBD1 agrees at 7 bases. J was trimmed by 2 bases and V by 3 bases; bases with no gene match: 8. The germline V gene encodes CDR1 SGDLS and CDR2 YYNGEE. This CDR3 region has 15 residues. CDR3 DNA sequence: TGTGCCAGCAGCGAAACCGGGACAGCGACCTACGAGCAGTACTTC. Its translation: CASSETGTATYEQYF.

The V call is TRBV6-1, the J call TRBJ1-1; 9 nucleotides agree with TRBD1. Unmatched junction bases numbered 9, after V lost 0 bases and J lost 1 base. The germline gives CDR1 MNHNS, CDR2 SASEGT. The CDR3 covers 18 residues. The CDR3 nucleotides read TGTGCCAGCAGTGAAGCTCGGGGGACAGGGCAGGGGAACACTGAAGCTTTCTTT. Its translation: CASSEARGTGQGNTEAFF.

The CDR3 loop reads CASGEARGTDTQYF. In DNA form, the CDR3 reads TGTGCCAGCGGGGAGGCCAGGGGAACAGATACGCAGTATTTT. V and J are TRBV27 and TRBJ2-3; either TRBD1 or TRBD2 may supply D (6 bases each). Germline loops: CDR1 MNHEY, CDR2 SMNVEV (reference sequence). CDR3 size: 14 residues. The V end lost 8 bases, the J end lost 3 bases, and 15 bases lay between the germline ends.

The gene calls are TRBV7-7 and TRBJ2-7, with 11 nucleotides matching TRBD1. The CDR3 has 18 amino acids. Trimming removed 5 bases from V and 5 bases from J; junction bases left unmatched: 17. CDR1 SSHAT and CDR2 FNYEAQ come from the germline V gene (reference sequence). This chain's CDR3 is CASSPAGQGAYWAHEQYV. Here the CDR3 DNA reads TGTGCCAGCAGCCCAGCTGGACAGGGGGCGTATTGGGCCCACGAGCAGTACGTC.